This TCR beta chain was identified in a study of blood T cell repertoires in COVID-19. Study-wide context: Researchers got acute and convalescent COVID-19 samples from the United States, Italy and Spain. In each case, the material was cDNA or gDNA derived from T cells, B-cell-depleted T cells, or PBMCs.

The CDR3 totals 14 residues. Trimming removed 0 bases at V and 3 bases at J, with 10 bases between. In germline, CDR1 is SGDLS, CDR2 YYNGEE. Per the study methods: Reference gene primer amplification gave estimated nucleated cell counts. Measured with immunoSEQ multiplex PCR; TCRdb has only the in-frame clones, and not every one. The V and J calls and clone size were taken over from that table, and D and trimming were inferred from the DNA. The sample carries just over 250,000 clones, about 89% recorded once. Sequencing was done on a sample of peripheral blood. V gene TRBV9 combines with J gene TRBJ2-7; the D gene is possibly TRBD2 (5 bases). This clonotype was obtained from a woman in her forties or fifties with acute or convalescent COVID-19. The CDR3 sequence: CASSVGGDGYEQYF. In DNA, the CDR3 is TGTGCCAGCAGCGTAGGGGGAGACGGCTACGAGCAGTACTTC.